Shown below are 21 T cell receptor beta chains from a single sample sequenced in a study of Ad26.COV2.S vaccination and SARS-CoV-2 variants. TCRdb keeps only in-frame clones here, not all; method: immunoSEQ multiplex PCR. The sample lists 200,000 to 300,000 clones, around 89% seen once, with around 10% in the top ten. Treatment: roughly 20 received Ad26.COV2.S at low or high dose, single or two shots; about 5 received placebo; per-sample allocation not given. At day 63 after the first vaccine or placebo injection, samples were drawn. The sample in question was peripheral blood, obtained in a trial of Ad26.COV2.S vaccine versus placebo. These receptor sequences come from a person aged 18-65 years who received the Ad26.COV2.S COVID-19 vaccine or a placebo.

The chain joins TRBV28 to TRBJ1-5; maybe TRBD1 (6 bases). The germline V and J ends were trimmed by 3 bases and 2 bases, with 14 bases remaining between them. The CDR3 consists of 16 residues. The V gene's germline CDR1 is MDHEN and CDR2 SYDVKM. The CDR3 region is CASSFPLAGGNQPQHF. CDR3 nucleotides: TGTGCCAGCAGTTTCCCCCTGGCAGGGGGCAATCAGCCCCAGCATTTT. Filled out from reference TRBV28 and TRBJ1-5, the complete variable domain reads DVKVTQSSRYLVKRTGEKVFLECVQDMDHENMFWYRQDPGLGLRLIYFSYDVKMKEKGDIPEGYSVSREKKERFSLILESASTNQTSMYLCASSFPLAGGNQPQHFGDGTRLSIL.

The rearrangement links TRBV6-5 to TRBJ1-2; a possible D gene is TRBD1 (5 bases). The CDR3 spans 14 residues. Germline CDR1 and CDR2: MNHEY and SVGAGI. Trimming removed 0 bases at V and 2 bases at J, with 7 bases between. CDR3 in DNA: TGTGCCAGCAGTTACTCGGGACTCAACTATGGCTACACCTTC. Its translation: CASSYSGLNYGYTF.

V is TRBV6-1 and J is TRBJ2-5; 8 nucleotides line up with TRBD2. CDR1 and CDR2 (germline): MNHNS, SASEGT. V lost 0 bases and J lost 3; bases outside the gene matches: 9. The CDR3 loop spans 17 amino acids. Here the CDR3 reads CASSEALLAGIKETQYF. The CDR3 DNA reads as TGTGCCAGCAGTGAAGCTCTATTAGCGGGGATTAAAGAGACCCAGTACTTC.

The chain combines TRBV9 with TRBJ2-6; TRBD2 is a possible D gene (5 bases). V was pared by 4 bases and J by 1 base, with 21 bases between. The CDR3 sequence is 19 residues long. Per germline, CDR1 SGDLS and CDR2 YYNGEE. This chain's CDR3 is CASSREGGKLSSGANVLTF. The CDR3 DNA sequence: TGTGCCAGCAGCCGGGAAGGCGGTAAACTTTCGTCTGGGGCCAACGTCCTGACTTTC.

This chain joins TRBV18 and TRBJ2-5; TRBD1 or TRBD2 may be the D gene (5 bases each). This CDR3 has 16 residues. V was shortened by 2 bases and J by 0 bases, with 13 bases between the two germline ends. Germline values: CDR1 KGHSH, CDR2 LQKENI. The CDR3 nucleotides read TGTGCCAGCTCACCAATCACAGGCGGGTACCAAGAGACCCAGTACTTC. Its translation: CASSPITGGYQETQYF.

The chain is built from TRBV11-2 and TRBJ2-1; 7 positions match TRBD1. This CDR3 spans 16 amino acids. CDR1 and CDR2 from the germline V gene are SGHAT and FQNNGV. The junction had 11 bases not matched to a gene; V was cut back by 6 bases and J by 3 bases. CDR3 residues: CASRSTGSWDYNEQFF. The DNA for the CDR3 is TGTGCCAGCAGGTCGACAGGGTCTTGGGACTACAATGAGCAGTTCTTC.

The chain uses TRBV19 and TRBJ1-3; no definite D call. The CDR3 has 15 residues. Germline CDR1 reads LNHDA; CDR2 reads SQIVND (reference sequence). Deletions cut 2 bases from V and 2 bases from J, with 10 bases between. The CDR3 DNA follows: TGTGCCAGTAGTATAACGAGGCCAACTGGAAACACCATATATTTT. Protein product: CASSITRPTGNTIYF.

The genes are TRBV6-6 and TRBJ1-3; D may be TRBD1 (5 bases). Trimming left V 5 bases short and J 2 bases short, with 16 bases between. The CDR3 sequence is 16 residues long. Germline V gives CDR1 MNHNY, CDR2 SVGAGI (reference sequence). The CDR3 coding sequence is TGTGCCAGCAGTCGAAGTAGGGGACTACCTGGAAACACCATATATTTT. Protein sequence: CASSRSRGLPGNTIYF.

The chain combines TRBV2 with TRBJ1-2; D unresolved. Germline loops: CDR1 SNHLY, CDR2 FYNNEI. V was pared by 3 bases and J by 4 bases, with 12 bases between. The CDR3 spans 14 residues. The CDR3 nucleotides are TGTGCCAGCAGTGAGGCCTCCCTGGGCTATGGCTACACCTTC. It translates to CASSEASLGYGYTF.

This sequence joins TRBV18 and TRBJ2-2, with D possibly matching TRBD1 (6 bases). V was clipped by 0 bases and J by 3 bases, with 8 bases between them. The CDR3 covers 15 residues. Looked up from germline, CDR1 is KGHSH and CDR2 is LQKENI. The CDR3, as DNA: TGTGCCAGCTCACCACCGGCAGGGGACACCGGGGAGCTGTTTTTT. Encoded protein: CASSPPAGDTGELFF. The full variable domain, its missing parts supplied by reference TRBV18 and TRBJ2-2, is NAGVMQNPRHLVRRRGQEARLRCSPMKGHSHVYWYRQLPEEGLKFMVYLQKENIIDESGMPKERFSAEFPKEGPSILRIQQVVRGDSAAYFCASSPPAGDTGELFFGEGSRLTVL.

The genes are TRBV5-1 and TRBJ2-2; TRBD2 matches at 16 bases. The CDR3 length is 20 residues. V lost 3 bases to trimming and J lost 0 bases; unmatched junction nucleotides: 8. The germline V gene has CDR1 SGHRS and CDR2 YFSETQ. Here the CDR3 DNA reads TGCGCCAGCAGCTGGAACCCGGGACTAGCGGGGGGGGCGAACACCGGGGAGCTGTTTTTT. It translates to CASSWNPGLAGGANTGELFF.

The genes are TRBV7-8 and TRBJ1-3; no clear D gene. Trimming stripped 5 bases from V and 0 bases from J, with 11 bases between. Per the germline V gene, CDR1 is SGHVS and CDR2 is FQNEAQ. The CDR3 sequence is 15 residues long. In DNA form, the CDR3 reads TGTGCCAGCAGCCGCGACGGCCGCTCTGGAAACACCATATATTTT. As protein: CASSRDGRSGNTIYF.

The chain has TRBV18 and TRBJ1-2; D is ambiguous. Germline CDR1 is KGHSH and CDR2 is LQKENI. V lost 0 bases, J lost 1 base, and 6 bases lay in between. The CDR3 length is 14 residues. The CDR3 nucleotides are TGTGCCAGCTCACCACCGGGCCGTAACTATGGCTACACCTTC. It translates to CASSPPGRNYGYTF.

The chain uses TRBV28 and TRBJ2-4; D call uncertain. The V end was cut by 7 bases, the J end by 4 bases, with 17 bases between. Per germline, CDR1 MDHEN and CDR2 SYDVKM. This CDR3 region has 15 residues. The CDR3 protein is CASTPTDGVKNIQYF. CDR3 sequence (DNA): TGTGCCAGCACCCCCACGGATGGGGTGAAAAACATTCAGTACTTC.

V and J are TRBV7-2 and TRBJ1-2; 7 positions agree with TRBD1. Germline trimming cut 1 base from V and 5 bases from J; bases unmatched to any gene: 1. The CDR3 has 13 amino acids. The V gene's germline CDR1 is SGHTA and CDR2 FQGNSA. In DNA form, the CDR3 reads TGTGCCAGCAGCTTAGAACAGGGGTATGGCTACACCTTC. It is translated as CASSLEQGYGYTF. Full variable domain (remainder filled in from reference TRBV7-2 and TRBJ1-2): GAGVSQSPSNKVTEKGKDVELRCDPISGHTALYWYRQSLGQGLEFLIYFQGNSAPDKSGLPSDRFSAERTGGSVSTLTIQRTQQEDSAVYLCASSLEQGYGYTFGSGTRLTVV.

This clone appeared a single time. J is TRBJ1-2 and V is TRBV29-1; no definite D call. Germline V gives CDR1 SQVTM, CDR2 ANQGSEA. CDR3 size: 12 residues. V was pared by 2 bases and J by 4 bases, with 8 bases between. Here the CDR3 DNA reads TGCAGCGTTGAAACGGCGGCCTATGGCTACACCTTC. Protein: CSVETAAYGYTF.

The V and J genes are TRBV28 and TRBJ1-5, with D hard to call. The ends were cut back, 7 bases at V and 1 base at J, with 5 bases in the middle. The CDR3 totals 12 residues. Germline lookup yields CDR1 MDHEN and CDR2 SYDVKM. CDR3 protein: CASTNSNQPQHF. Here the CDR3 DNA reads TGTGCCAGCACCAACAGCAATCAGCCCCAGCATTTT.

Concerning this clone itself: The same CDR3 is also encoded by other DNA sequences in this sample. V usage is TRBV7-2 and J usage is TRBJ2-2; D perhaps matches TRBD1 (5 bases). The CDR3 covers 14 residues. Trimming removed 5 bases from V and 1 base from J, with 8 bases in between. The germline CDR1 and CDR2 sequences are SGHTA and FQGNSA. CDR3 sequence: CASSIQGNTGELFF. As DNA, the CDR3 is TGTGCCAGCAGCATTCAGGGGAACACCGGGGAGCTGTTTTTT.

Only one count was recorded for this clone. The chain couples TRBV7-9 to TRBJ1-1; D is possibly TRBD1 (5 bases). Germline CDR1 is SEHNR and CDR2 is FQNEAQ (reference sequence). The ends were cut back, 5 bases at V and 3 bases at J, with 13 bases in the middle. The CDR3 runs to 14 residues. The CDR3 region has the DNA TGTGCCAGCAGCCGGGATTCCAGGGACACTGAAGCTTTCTTT. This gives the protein CASSRDSRDTEAFF.

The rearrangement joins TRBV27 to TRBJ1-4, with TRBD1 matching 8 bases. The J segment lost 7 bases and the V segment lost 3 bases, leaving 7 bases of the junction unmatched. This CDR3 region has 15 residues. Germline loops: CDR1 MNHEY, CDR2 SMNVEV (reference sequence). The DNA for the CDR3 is TGTGCCAGCAGTTTGTCACAGGGGGGAGGTGAAAAACTGTTTTTT. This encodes CASSLSQGGGEKLFF.

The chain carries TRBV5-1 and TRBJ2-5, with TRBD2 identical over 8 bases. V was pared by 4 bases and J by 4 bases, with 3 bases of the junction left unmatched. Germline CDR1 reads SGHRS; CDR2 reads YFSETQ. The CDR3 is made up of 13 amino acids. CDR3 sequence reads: CASSPGGGETQYF. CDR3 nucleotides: TGCGCCAGCAGCCCCGGGGGGGGAGAGACCCAGTACTTC. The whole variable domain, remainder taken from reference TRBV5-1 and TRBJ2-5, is KAGVTQTPRYLIKTRGQQVTLSCSPISGHRSVSWYQQTPGQGLQFLFEYFSETQRNKGNFPGRFSGRQFSNSRSEMNVSTLELGDSALYLCASSPGGGETQYFGPGTRLLVL.